These T cell receptor beta chains were read from a single sample in a study of HIV-infected patients and healthy controls. MiXCR was run by TCRdb on the 5' RACE reads, yielding one entry per CDR3 protein. The repertoire holds approximately 7,100 distinct CDR3 sequences, with 10% as singletons. The sample here was blood, taken before antiretroviral therapy. The source of these receptors is an adult with HIV infection. Both conserved end residues are part of each CDR3. A D gene is named only where the DNA matches it firmly. Clone size is given for some rows only: seen once, a few or many times, or a class if the clone is expanded.

V,size,D,J,CDR3,DNA
TRBV20-1,NA,TRBD1,TRBJ1-5,CSATMDRADQPQHF,TGCAGTGCCACCATGGACAGGGCGGATCAGCCCCAGCATTTT
TRBV20-1,many,NA,TRBJ1-3,CSAREGRSSGNTIYF,TGCAGTGCTAGAGAGGGCAGGAGCTCTGGAAACACCATATATTTT
TRBV11-2,many,TRBD2,TRBJ2-3,CASSLVASGESTQYF,TGTGCCAGCAGCTTAGTGGCTAGCGGGGAAAGTACGCAGTATTTT
TRBV3-1,many,NA,TRBJ1-5,CASSQGGRTSNQPQHF,TGTGCCAGCAGCCAAGGCGGGAGAACAAGCAATCAGCCCCAGCATTTT
TRBV7-2,many,NA,TRBJ2-7,CASSLAEGAYEQYF,TGTGCCAGCAGCTTAGCGGAGGGAGCCTACGAGCAGTACTTC
TRBV11-2,many,NA,TRBJ2-3,CASSWDSGAATDTQYF,TGTGCCAGCAGCTGGGACTCAGGGGCGGCCACAGATACGCAGTATTTT
TRBV9,few,NA,TRBJ2-5,CASSVRGFEETQYF,TGTGCCAGCAGCGTAAGAGGTTTTGAAGAGACCCAGTACTTC
TRBV4-1,once,NA,TRBJ2-3,CASSPDTDTQYF,TGCGCCAGCAGCCCGGACACAGATACGCAGTATTTT
TRBV12-3/TRBV12-4,NA,NA,TRBJ1-5,CASRSGEGNQPQHF,TGTGCCAGCAGATCGGGGGAGGGCAATCAGCCCCAGCATTTT
TRBV28,many,NA,TRBJ1-4,CASINPGDLGEKLFF,TGTGCCAGCATAAATCCAGGGGATCTCGGGGAAAAACTGTTTTTT
TRBV5-4,medium-sized,TRBD2,TRBJ2-5,CASSSPGGHQETQYF,TGTGCCAGCAGCTCACCGGGAGGACACCAAGAGACCCAGTACTTC
TRBV18,medium-sized,TRBD2,TRBJ2-1,CASSPLAGGTYNEQFF,TGTGCCAGCTCACCTTTGGCGGGAGGAACCTACAATGAGCAGTTCTTC
TRBV20-1,many,NA,TRBJ2-3,CSATPRQRSTDTQYF,TGCAGTGCTACCCCTCGACAGCGAAGCACAGATACGCAGTATTTT
TRBV20-1,many,TRBD2,TRBJ2-3,CSALAGATDTQYF,TGCAGTGCACTAGCGGGAGCTACAGATACGCAGTATTTT
TRBV28,medium-sized,TRBD1,TRBJ2-3,CASSLQGEIDTQYF,TGTGCCAGCAGTTTACAGGGGGAGATAGATACGCAGTATTTT
TRBV6-5,NA,NA,TRBJ1-1,CASTYREGTEAFF,TGTGCCAGTACGTACAGGGAAGGTACTGAAGCTTTCTTT
TRBV5-6,few,NA,TRBJ2-1,CASSFLVGSTEQFF,TGTGCCAGCAGCTTTCTAGTGGGATCCACTGAGCAGTTCTTC
TRBV12-3/TRBV12-4,many,TRBD2,TRBJ2-3,CASSLGPAGDLTDTQYF,TGTGCCAGCAGTTTAGGTCCAGCGGGGGACCTCACAGATACGCAGTATTTT
TRBV19,many,TRBD1,TRBJ2-5,CASSIGAGGFQETQYF,TGTGCCAGTAGTATTGGGGCAGGGGGCTTCCAAGAGACCCAGTACTTC
TRBV3-1,many,NA,TRBJ1-2,CASSQGTVTNYGYTF,TGTGCCAGCAGCCAAGGAACGGTAACTAACTATGGCTACACCTTC
TRBV4-2,medium-sized,NA,TRBJ1-4,CASSQQVAGAGDEKLFF,TGTGCCAGCAGCCAACAAGTTGCTGGGGCCGGAGATGAAAAACTGTTTTTT
TRBV27,many,TRBD1,TRBJ1-2,CASSETGTDGYTF,TGTGCCAGCAGTGAGACAGGGACGGACGGCTACACCTTC
TRBV7-3,many,TRBD1,TRBJ2-2,CASSLQGATGELFF,TGTGCCAGCAGTCTACAGGGGGCCACCGGGGAGCTGTTTTTT
TRBV7-6,many,NA,TRBJ1-4,CASSISAGEKLFF,TGTGCCAGCAGCATATCAGCAGGGGAAAAACTGTTTTTT
TRBV2,many,TRBD2,TRBJ2-5,CASSIAGVVETQYF,TGTGCCAGCAGTATAGCGGGAGTTGTGGAGACCCAGTACTTC
TRBV6-6,medium-sized,NA,TRBJ1-1,CASRWGDTEAFF,TGTGCCAGCAGGTGGGGAGACACTGAAGCTTTCTTT
TRBV2,medium-sized,TRBD1,TRBJ1-1,CASSGRGRTEAFF,TGTGCCAGCAGTGGCAGGGGGCGGACTGAAGCTTTCTTT
TRBV20-1,medium-sized,NA,TRBJ1-1,CSATPKTEAFF,TGCAGTGCGACGCCGAAGACTGAAGCTTTCTTT
TRBV19,few,NA,TRBJ2-2,CASSIGSRNTGELFF,TGTGCCAGTAGTATAGGTAGCCGGAACACCGGGGAGCTGTTTTTT
TRBV12-3/TRBV12-4,medium-sized,NA,TRBJ1-5,CASGLLGGQPQHF,TGTGCCAGCGGACTCTTGGGGGGTCAGCCCCAGCATTTT